The T cell receptor beta chain under discussion was sequenced for a study of cytomegalovirus exposure and HLA in healthy donors. Study information: Roughly 85 million unique TCRs from HLA-typed donors made up an early data release. Whole-study results and caveats: In a later analysis, TCR beta V- and J-gene trimming was associated with a missense DCLRE1C variant. Segments of the TCR beta V type were, in most cases, productive about 90% or about 30% of the time in an earlier analysis. Several of the most significant clusters appeared, in a later analysis, to be linked to common viral pathogens.

In the PCR, 60 Vbeta and 13 Jbeta primers were used. Generated by immunoSEQ multiplex PCR, the TCRdb table keeps only in-frame clones and is missing some. The sample includes about 63,000 clones, 75% of them seen just once. The CDR3 runs to 17 residues. Unmatched junction bases numbered 13, after V lost 3 bases and J lost 3 bases. Germline V gives CDR1 MNHNS, CDR2 SASEGT. Points on this clone: Its antigen is not identified.

J is TRBJ2-7 and V is TRBV6-1; TRBD2 matches at 8 bases. The sequence derives from a woman between 40 and 55 years old in good health and CMV-seropositive. The specimen sequenced was PBMCs. The CDR3 loop reads CASSDDGSGATHYEQYF. CDR3 DNA sequence: TGTGCCAGCAGTGATGATGGTAGCGGGGCCACTCACTACGAGCAGTACTTC.